The 12 T cell receptor beta chains below come from one sample, sequenced in a study of PD-L1 blockade in urothelial cancer. Time point: pretreatment peripheral blood. Data came from immunoSEQ multiplex PCR; TCRdb stores just in-frame clones and leaves some out. The repertoire includes fewer than 60,000 clones, more than 80% of them detected once, and 1% to 1.5% sits in the top ten. The source material was PBMCs, sampled around atezolizumab (anti-PD-L1) treatment. These receptors came from a man aged 50-60 years with urothelial cancer.

This clone was recorded a few times. The rearrangement uses TRBV4-1 and TRBJ1-1; TRBD1 is a possible D gene (6 bases). The ends were cut back, 1 base at V and 0 bases at J, with 15 bases in the middle. The germline V gene encodes CDR1 MGHRA and CDR2 YSYEKL. CDR3 length equals 17 residues. Written as DNA, the CDR3 is TGCGCCAGCAGCCAAGGCGGCTTCGACAGGATGAACACTGAAGCTTTCTTT. Amino acids: CASSQGGFDRMNTEAFF.

V gene TRBV4-3 combines with J gene TRBJ2-1, with 12 nucleotides matching TRBD2. V trimming: 3 bases; J trimming: 6 bases; junction bases outside the gene matches: 9. The CDR3 is 17 amino acids. CDR1 is LGHNA and CDR2 is YSLEER in the germline V gene. The DNA for the CDR3 is TGCGCCAGCAGCCATTCTAGCGGGAGGGCCCTTAGCAATGAGCAGTTCTTC. Its translation: CASSHSSGRALSNEQFF.

The chain recombines TRBV29-1 with TRBJ2-2, with 7 nucleotides matching TRBD1. This CDR3 has 11 amino acids. From germline, CDR1 is SQVTM and CDR2 ANQGSEA. The V segment lost 7 bases and the J segment 6 bases; nucleotides outside the gene matches: 2. The chain's CDR3 is CSGQGAGELFF. DNA of the CDR3: TGCAGCGGCCAGGGGGCCGGGGAGCTGTTTTTT.

The V call is TRBV19, the J call TRBJ2-3; no definite D call. CDR3 size: 11 residues. Looked up from germline, CDR1 is LNHDA and CDR2 is SQIVND (reference sequence). V was cut by 8 bases and J by 5 bases, with 8 bases left in between. CDR3 DNA sequence: TGTGCCAGTGGTCGGAGAGATACGCAGTATTTT. Protein: CASGRRDTQYF.

The rearrangement joins TRBV19 to TRBJ2-7, with TRBD1 identical over 8 bases. J lost 3 bases, V lost 6 bases, and 10 bases had no gene match. The CDR3 is 15 amino acids. Germline values: CDR1 LNHDA, CDR2 SQIVND (reference sequence). CDR3 nucleotides: TGTGCCAGTAGCTCATCCCCGGGACAGGACTACGAGCAGTACTTC. It is translated as CASSSSPGQDYEQYF.

The genes are TRBV7-6 and TRBJ1-6; 7 nucleotides match TRBD1. The CDR3 consists of 14 residues. Germline loops: CDR1 SGHVS, CDR2 FNYEAQ. V trimming: 4 bases; J trimming: 7 bases; junction bases outside the gene matches: 4. The CDR3 protein is CASSSSGGNSPLHF. The DNA for the CDR3 is TGTGCCAGCAGCTCATCAGGGGGAAATTCACCCCTCCACTTT. Variable domain in full (rest from reference TRBV7-6 and TRBJ1-6): GAGVSQSPRYKVTKRGQDVALRCDPISGHVSLYWYRQALGQGPEFLTYFNYEAQQDKSGLPNDRFSAERPEGSISTLTIQRTEQRDSAMYRCASSSSGGNSPLHFGNGTRLTVT.

This clone was detected only once. This chain uses TRBV18 with TRBJ1-1; 9 bases fit TRBD1. This CDR3 contains 16 residues. Trimming cost V 4 bases and J 1 base; bases outside gene matches: 7. Germline V gene data show CDR1 as KGHSH and CDR2 as LQKENI. The CDR3 here is CASSLLPGQGNTEAFF. Here the CDR3 DNA reads TGTGCCAGCTCACTGCTTCCGGGACAGGGGAACACTGAAGCTTTCTTT.

This chain links TRBV5-1 with TRBJ2-5; D is perhaps TRBD2 (5 bases). The CDR3 extends over 14 amino acids. Trimming shortened V by 0 bases and J by 2 bases, and 8 bases separated the two germline ends. Germline lookup yields CDR1 SGHRS and CDR2 YFSETQ. This CDR3 is CASSLDPGQETQYF. In nucleotides, the CDR3 is TGCGCCAGCAGCTTGGATCCGGGGCAAGAGACCCAGTACTTC.

The V and J genes are TRBV25-1 and TRBJ1-6, with 7 bases that match TRBD1. J gave up 7 bases and V 4 bases, and 4 bases lay outside the gene matches. The germline CDR1 and CDR2 sequences are MGHDK and SYGVNS. This CDR3 contains 14 residues. The CDR3 DNA is TGTGCCAGCAGTGGGACAGGAGGGAATTCACCCCTCCACTTT. It specifies CASSGTGGNSPLHF.

In nucleotides, the CDR3 is TGTGCCAGCAGCCAATTTACGGGAAAGCACACTGAAGCTTTCTTT. Amino acids: CASSQFTGKHTEAFF. V is TRBV14 and J is TRBJ1-1; the D is unclear. Germline CDR1 SGHDN, CDR2 FVKESK. V lost 2 bases to trimming and J lost 3 bases, with 13 bases between them. The CDR3 is made up of 15 amino acids.

The gene calls are TRBV11-2 and TRBJ1-6; a weak D match, TRBD1 (5 bases). V was clipped by 5 bases and J by 4 bases, with 12 bases between them. CDR3 length: 15 residues. The germline V gene encodes CDR1 SGHAT and CDR2 FQNNGV. The CDR3: CASSLRSGYNSPLHF. In DNA form, the CDR3 reads TGTGCCAGCAGCCTACGTTCAGGGTATAATTCACCCCTCCACTTT.

This clone has a single count. The rearrangement uses TRBV25-1 and TRBJ1-5; 12 nucleotides match TRBD1. The CDR3 has 16 amino acids. Trimming took 3 bases from V and 3 from J; bases not matched to a gene: 3. Germline assignment: CDR1 MGHDK and CDR2 SYGVNS. The CDR3 spells CASSDRDRGPNQPQHF. For the CDR3, the DNA is TGTGCCAGCAGTGACCGGGACAGGGGGCCCAATCAGCCCCAGCATTTT. Filled out from reference TRBV25-1 and TRBJ1-5, the complete variable domain reads EADIYQTPRYLVIGTGKKITLECSQTMGHDKMYWYQQDPGMELHLIHYSYGVNSTEKGDLSSESTVSRIRTEHFPLTLESARPSHTSQYLCASSDRDRGPNQPQHFGDGTRLSIL.